A selection of T cell receptor beta chains follows, all from one sample in a study of T-cell reconstitution after alpha-beta-depleted transplantation in children. MiXCR, applied by TCRdb to the PCR reads, yields one record per CDR3 protein. The sample has 330,000 or so distinct CDR3 sequences, around 10% seen once; the top ten hold over 6%. This material consisted of PBMCs, taken before TCRalphabeta/CD19-depleted stem cell transplant. All receptors derive from a boy under two years old with acute myeloid leukemia, due to receive a stem cell transplant. CDR3s include the opening cysteine and the closing phenylalanine or tryptophan. Each record gives: V gene, J gene, CDR3 length, clone size, D gene, CDR3 protein, CDR3 DNA. D genes are given only for firm matches. Only part of the rows carry a size: once, few, many, or a class if the clone is expanded.

TRBV5-8	TRBJ2-7	15	many	TRBD2	CASSFGGGFIYEQYF	TGTGCCAGCAGCTTTGGGGGGGGTTTTATCTACGAGCAGTACTTC
TRBV20-1	TRBJ2-5	11	NA	TRBD2	CSGLAPETQYF	TGCAGTGGACTAGCGCCAGAGACCCAGTACTTC
TRBV10-2	TRBJ2-1	13	many	NA	CASTQVSYNEQFF	TGCGCCAGCACCCAGGTATCCTACAATGAGCAGTTCTTC
TRBV6-1	TRBJ2-1	16	many	NA	CASSELKPYSYNEQFF	TGTGCCAGCAGTGAATTGAAACCATACTCCTACAATGAGCAGTTCTTC
TRBV6-1	TRBJ1-1	13	NA	NA	CASSEERGTEAFF	TGTGCCAGCAGTGAAGAGCGGGGCACTGAAGCTTTCTTT
TRBV5-5	TRBJ1-5	18	few	NA	CASSFDSGGRKVLRPQHF	TGTGCCAGCAGCTTCGACAGTGGGGGGCGAAAGGTTTTGCGGCCCCAGCATTTT
TRBV9	TRBJ2-5	13	many	TRBD1	CASSGQGAKTQYF	TGTGCCAGCAGCGGACAGGGGGCAAAGACCCAGTACTTC
TRBV5-1	TRBJ2-7	16	many	NA	CASSLALRGPRYEQYF	TGCGCCAGCAGCTTGGCTTTACGGGGGCCCCGCTACGAGCAGTACTTC
TRBV7-2	TRBJ2-7	13	many	NA	CASSLVVGYEQYF	TGTGCCAGCAGCTTAGTCGTGGGTTACGAGCAGTACTTC
TRBV27	TRBJ2-5	15	many	TRBD2	CASSQTSGSGETQYF	TGTGCCAGCAGCCAGACTAGCGGGAGCGGGGAGACCCAGTACTTC
TRBV7-8	TRBJ2-7	14	many	NA	CASSLFHDLYEQYF	TGTGCCAGCTCCCTATTTCACGACCTCTACGAGCAGTACTTC
TRBV5-1	TRBJ2-7	13	many	NA	CASSSGGLYEQYF	TGCGCCAGCAGCTCGGGGGGCCTCTACGAGCAGTACTTC
TRBV7-8	TRBJ2-1	16	few	TRBD2	CASSFTPGTMRNEQFF	TGTGCCAGCAGCTTTACCCCCGGGACTATGAGGAATGAGCAGTTCTTC
TRBV7-3	TRBJ2-1	14	many	NA	CASSLRGPWNEQFF	TGTGCCAGCAGCTTAAGGGGTCCCTGGAATGAGCAGTTCTTC
TRBV25-1	TRBJ2-1	12	many	NA	CASSEWRDEQFF	TGTGCCAGCAGTGAATGGCGCGATGAGCAGTTCTTC
TRBV18	TRBJ2-5	14	many	TRBD2	CASSPRGTSFTQYF	TGTGCCAGCTCACCACGAGGGACTAGCTTCACCCAGTACTTC
TRBV28	TRBJ1-4	14	NA	NA	CASKVRATNEKLFF	TGTGCCAGCAAGGTTCGTGCAACTAATGAAAAACTGTTTTTT
TRBV4-3	TRBJ1-5	15	NA	NA	CASSQDRAGSAPQHF	TGCGCCAGCAGCCAAGACCGGGCAGGGTCGGCGCCCCAGCATTTT
TRBV12-3/TRBV12-4	TRBJ2-7	17	many	TRBD1	CASTSHHGQGASYEQYF	TGTGCCAGCACCTCACACCATGGACAGGGGGCAAGCTACGAGCAGTACTTC
TRBV24-1	TRBJ2-7	16	many	NA	CATSDLLRLWAREQYF	TGTGCCACCAGTGATTTGTTGCGACTATGGGCTCGCGAGCAGTACTTC
TRBV29-1	TRBJ2-7	12	many	NA	CSVEGTSREQYF	TGCAGCGTTGAAGGAACTAGCCGCGAGCAGTACTTC
TRBV5-1	TRBJ2-3	15	many	TRBD2	CASSLERGPTDTQYF	TGCGCCAGCAGCTTGGAGCGGGGCCCCACAGATACGCAGTATTTT
TRBV9	TRBJ2-2	14	many	NA	CASSVIGGTGELFF	TGTGCCAGCAGCGTTATTGGTGGGACCGGGGAGCTGTTTTTT
TRBV6-2/TRBV6-3	TRBJ2-1	15	many	NA	CASSNRVDSYNEQFF	TGTGCCAGCAGTAACAGGGTTGACTCCTACAATGAGCAGTTCTTC
TRBV24-1	TRBJ1-5	18	many	TRBD1	CATSDMAGQGGCNQPQHF	TGTGCCACCAGTGACATGGCGGGACAGGGAGGTTGCAATCAGCCCCAGCATTTT
TRBV6-5	TRBJ2-3	16	NA	TRBD2	CARSSWTSGGGDTQYF	TGTGCCAGAAGTTCCTGGACTAGCGGGGGAGGAGATACGCAGTATTTT
TRBV6-1	TRBJ2-5	14	NA	NA	CASSSWRERETQYF	TGTGCCAGCAGCTCCTGGCGGGAAAGAGAGACCCAGTACTTC
TRBV10-3	TRBJ2-3	13	many	TRBD1	CAIRGTGVDTQYF	TGTGCCATCAGGGGGACAGGGGTAGATACGCAGTATTTT
TRBV6-2/TRBV6-3	TRBJ1-5	13	many	NA	CASSYSISQPQHF	TGTGCCAGCAGTTACTCGATAAGTCAGCCCCAGCATTTT
TRBV5-1	TRBJ2-1	15	many	TRBD1	CASSLDQGADNEQFF	TGCGCCAGCAGCTTGGATCAGGGGGCTGACAATGAGCAGTTCTTC
TRBV18	TRBJ2-1	17	NA	TRBD2	CASTDTLLAGIYNEQFF	TGTGCCAGCACAGACACCCTTCTAGCGGGGATCTACAATGAGCAGTTCTTC
TRBV6-5	TRBJ1-1	11	many	NA	CASGRVSEAFF	TGTGCCAGCGGAAGGGTCTCCGAAGCTTTCTTT
TRBV13	TRBJ2-1	16	many	TRBD2	CASRESSGSSYNEQFF	TGTGCCAGCAGAGAATCCAGCGGGAGCTCCTACAATGAGCAGTTCTTC
TRBV29-1	TRBJ2-7	12	many	NA	CSVVIGSYEQYF	TGCAGCGTTGTAATAGGATCCTACGAGCAGTACTTC
TRBV24-1	TRBJ2-5	16	NA	TRBD1	CATSDSGTGLQETQYF	TGTGCCACCAGTGACTCCGGGACAGGGTTACAAGAGACCCAGTACTTC
TRBV20-1	TRBJ1-1	12	many	NA	CSARDLGPEAFF	TGCAGTGCTAGAGATTTGGGGCCTGAAGCTTTCTTT
TRBV5-4	TRBJ2-5	14	many	NA	CASSDSRELETQYF	TGTGCCAGCTCCGACTCCAGGGAGCTCGAGACCCAGTACTTC
TRBV10-3	TRBJ1-2	13	many	NA	CAINGGQIYGYTF	TGTGCCATCAACGGGGGCCAAATCTATGGCTACACCTTC
TRBV7-3	TRBJ2-1	17	many	TRBD1	CASSLYRDRGRLGEQFF	TGTGCCAGCAGCTTATACCGGGACAGGGGGCGTCTCGGTGAGCAGTTCTTC
TRBV4-2	TRBJ2-5	15	many	TRBD1	CASSQEQGAQETQYF	TGTGCCAGCAGCCAAGAACAGGGGGCCCAAGAGACCCAGTACTTC
TRBV10-3	TRBJ1-2	17	many	NA	CAISESFPLAAGYGYTF	TGTGCCATCAGTGAGTCCTTTCCCTTGGCCGCCGGCTATGGCTACACCTTC
TRBV7-3	TRBJ1-6	16	many	NA	CASSSQGGPYNSPLHF	TGTGCCAGCAGCTCGCAGGGTGGCCCCTATAATTCACCCCTCCACTTT
TRBV3-1	TRBJ2-1	14	few	NA	CASSQILGQNEQFF	TGTGCCAGCAGCCAAATACTAGGTCAGAATGAGCAGTTCTTC
TRBV12-3/TRBV12-4	TRBJ2-7	13	few	TRBD1	CASSRGTVYEQYF	TGTGCCAGCAGTCGTGGGACAGTATACGAGCAGTACTTC
TRBV2	TRBJ1-1	14	many	NA	CASSGAGLNTEAFF	TGTGCCAGCAGTGGGGCAGGATTGAACACTGAAGCTTTCTTT
TRBV7-3	TRBJ2-3	16	many	TRBD2	CASSSGTSGGDDTQYF	TGTGCCAGCAGCTCCGGGACTAGCGGGGGGGATGATACGCAGTATTTT
TRBV29-1	TRBJ2-1	14	many	NA	CSVLGKYSYNEQFF	TGCAGCGTTTTGGGGAAGTACTCCTACAATGAGCAGTTCTTC
TRBV6-5	TRBJ2-3	16	many	TRBD2	CASSYYGAGGTDTQYF	TGTGCCAGCAGTTACTATGGGGCGGGGGGGACAGATACGCAGTATTTT
TRBV5-6	TRBJ1-1	13	many	NA	CASRLGMGTEAFF	TGTGCCAGCAGATTAGGGATGGGCACTGAAGCTTTCTTT
TRBV12-3/TRBV12-4	TRBJ2-2	13	many	NA	CASSAANTGELFF	TGTGCCAGCAGTGCCGCGAACACCGGGGAGCTGTTTTTT
TRBV29-1	TRBJ2-1	14	many	NA	CSVEALQDYNEQFF	TGCAGCGTTGAAGCCCTACAGGATTACAATGAGCAGTTCTTC
TRBV27	TRBJ2-3	16	few	TRBD2	CASSTNGLAATDTQYF	TGTGCCAGCAGTACGAACGGACTAGCGGCCACAGATACGCAGTATTTT